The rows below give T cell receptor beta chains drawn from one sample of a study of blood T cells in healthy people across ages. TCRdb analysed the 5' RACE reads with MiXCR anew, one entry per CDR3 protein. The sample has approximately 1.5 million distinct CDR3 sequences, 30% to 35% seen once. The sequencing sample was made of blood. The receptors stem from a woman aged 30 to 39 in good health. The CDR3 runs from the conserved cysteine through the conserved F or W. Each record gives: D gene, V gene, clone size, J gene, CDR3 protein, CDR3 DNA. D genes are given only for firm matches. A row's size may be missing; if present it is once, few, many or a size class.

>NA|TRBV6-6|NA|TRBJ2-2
CASRATFSDTGELFF
TGTGCCAGCAGGGCAACCTTCTCGGACACCGGGGAGCTGTTTTTT
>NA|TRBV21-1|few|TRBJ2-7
CASSKGRTLAYEQYF
TGTGCCAGCAGCAAAGGAAGGACGCTAGCCTACGAGCAGTACTTC
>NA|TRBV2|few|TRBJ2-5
CASSEFPLNEQYF
TGTGCCAGCAGTGAGTTCCCACTCAATGAGCAGTACTTC
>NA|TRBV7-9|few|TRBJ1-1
CASSALGGLNTEAFF
TGTGCCAGCAGCGCTCTTGGAGGGCTGAACACTGAAGCTTTCTTT
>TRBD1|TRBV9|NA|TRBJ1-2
CASSLRQGPYYGYTF
TGTGCCAGCAGCCTAAGACAGGGGCCGTACTATGGCTACACCTTC
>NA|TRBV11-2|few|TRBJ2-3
CASSPRGIPLTDTQYF
TGTGCCAGCAGCCCCCGGGGGATCCCGCTCACAGATACGCAGTATTTT
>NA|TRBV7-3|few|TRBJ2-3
CASSARAEDTQYF
TGTGCCAGCAGCGCCCGGGCTGAAGATACGCAGTATTTT
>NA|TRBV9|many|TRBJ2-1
CASSAEEGYNEQFF
TGTGCCAGCAGCGCCGAGGAGGGGTACAATGAGCAGTTCTTC
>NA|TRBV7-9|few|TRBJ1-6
CASSSDRNSPLHF
TGTGCCAGCAGCTCCGACAGGAATTCACCCCTCCACTTT
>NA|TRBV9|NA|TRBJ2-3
CASSVEDGGTDTQYF
TGTGCCAGCAGCGTAGAGGACGGGGGTACAGATACGCAGTATTTT
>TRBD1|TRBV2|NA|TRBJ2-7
CANSRDRASTYEQYF
TGTGCCAACTCGAGGGACAGGGCCTCCACCTACGAGCAGTACTTC
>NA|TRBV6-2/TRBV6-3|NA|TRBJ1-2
CASSKARGSYGYTF
TGTGCCAGCAGCAAGGCGAGGGGAAGCTATGGCTACACCTTC
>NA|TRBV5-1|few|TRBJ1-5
CASSLGHNSNQPQHF
TGCGCCAGCAGCTTGGGACACAATAGCAATCAGCCCCAGCATTTT
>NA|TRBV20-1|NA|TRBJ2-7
CSAIGVERSYNEQYF
TGCAGTGCAATAGGGGTGGAAAGGTCCTACAATGAGCAGTACTTC
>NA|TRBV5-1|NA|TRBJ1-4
CASSPGLSADEKLFF
TGCGCCAGCAGCCCCGGACTATCCGCGGATGAAAAACTGTTTTTT
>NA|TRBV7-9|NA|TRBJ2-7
CASGEYEQYF
TGTGCCAGCGGGGAATACGAGCAGTACTTC
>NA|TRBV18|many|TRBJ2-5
CASSLRAGETQYF
NA
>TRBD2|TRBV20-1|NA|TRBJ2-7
CSATGREGYEQYF
TGCAGTGCTACCGGGCGGGAGGGTTACGAGCAGTACTTC
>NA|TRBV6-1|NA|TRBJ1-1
CASRPPEYVWAFF
TGTGCCAGCAGACCTCCGGAATATGTTTGGGCTTTCTTT
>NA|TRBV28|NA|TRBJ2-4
CAGSPEGGAKNIQYF
TGTGCCGGCAGTCCCGAGGGGGGAGCCAAAAACATTCAGTACTTC
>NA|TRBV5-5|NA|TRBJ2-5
CASSLDRGGGRETQYF
TGTGCCAGCAGCTTGGACAGGGGAGGCGGCAGAGAGACCCAGTACTTC
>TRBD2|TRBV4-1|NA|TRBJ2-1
CASSHLPGLDHNEQFF
TGCGCCAGCAGCCACCTACCGGGACTAGACCACAATGAGCAGTTCTTC
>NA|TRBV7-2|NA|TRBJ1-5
CAGSPRDQPQHF
TGTGCCGGCAGCCCCAGGGATCAGCCCCAGCATTTT
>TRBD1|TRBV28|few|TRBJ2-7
CASSLPGQANYEQYF
TGTGCCAGCAGTTTACCGGGACAGGCAAACTACGAGCAGTACTTC
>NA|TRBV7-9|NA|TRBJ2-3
CASSNGSPLRTDTQYF
TGTGCCAGCAGCAACGGGAGCCCCCTTCGGACAGATACGCAGTATTTT
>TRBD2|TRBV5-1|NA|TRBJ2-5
CASSTRGSGSSATQYF
TGCGCCAGCAGCACCCGGGGTAGCGGGAGTTCGGCGACCCAGTACTTC
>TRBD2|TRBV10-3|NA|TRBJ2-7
CAISGRTSVYEQYF
TGTGCCATCAGTGGGAGGACTAGCGTCTACGAGCAGTACTTC
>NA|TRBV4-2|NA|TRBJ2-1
CASSRDPRYNEQFF
TGTGCCAGCAGCCGAGATCCCAGGTACAATGAGCAGTTCTTC
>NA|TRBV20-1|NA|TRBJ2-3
CSAREPLSTDTQYF
TGCAGTGCTAGGGAGCCCTTGAGCACAGATACGCAGTATTTT
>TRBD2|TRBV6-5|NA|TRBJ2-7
CASSRGGLHEQYF
TGTGCCAGCAGTCGGGGGGGGCTCCACGAGCAGTACTTC
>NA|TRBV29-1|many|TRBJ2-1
CSVGRLAGHLERNEQFF
TGCAGCGTTGGTCGGTTAGCTGGACACTTGGAGAGGAATGAGCAGTTCTTC
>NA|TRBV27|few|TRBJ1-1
CASRFLVGNTEAFF
TGTGCCAGCAGGTTTTTAGTGGGGAACACTGAAGCTTTCTTT